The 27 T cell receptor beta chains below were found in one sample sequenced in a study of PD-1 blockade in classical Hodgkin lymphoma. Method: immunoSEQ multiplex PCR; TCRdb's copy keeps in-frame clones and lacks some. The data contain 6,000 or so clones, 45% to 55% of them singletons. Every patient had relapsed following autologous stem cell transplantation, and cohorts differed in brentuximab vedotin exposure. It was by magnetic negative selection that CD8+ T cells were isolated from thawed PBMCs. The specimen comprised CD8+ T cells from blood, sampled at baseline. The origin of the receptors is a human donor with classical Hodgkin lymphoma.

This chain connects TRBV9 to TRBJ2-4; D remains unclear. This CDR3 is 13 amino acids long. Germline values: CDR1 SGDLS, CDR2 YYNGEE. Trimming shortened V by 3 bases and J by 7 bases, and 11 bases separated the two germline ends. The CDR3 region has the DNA TGTGCCAGCAGCGCCCGGATGGGTAACATTCAGTACTTC. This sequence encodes CASSARMGNIQYF.

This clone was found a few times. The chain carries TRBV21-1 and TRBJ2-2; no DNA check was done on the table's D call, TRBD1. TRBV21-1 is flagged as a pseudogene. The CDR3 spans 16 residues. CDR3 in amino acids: CASSIRTGEDTGELFF. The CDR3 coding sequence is TGTGCCAGCAGCATCCGGACAGGGGAAGACACCGGGGAGCTGTTTTTT.

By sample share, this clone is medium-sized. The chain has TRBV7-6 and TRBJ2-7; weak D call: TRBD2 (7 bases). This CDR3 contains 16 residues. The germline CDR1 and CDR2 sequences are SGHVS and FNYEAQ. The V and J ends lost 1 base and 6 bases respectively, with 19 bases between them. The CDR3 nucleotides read TGTGCCAGCAGCTTAGTATCAGGGGAGGGGATCGGCGAGCAGTACTTC. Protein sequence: CASSLVSGEGIGEQYF.

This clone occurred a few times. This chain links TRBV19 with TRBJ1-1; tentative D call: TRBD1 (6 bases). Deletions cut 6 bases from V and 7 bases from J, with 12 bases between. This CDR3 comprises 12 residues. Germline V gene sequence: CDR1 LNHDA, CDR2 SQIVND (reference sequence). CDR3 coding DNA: TGTGCCAGTAGACAGGGACCGATTGAAGCTTTCTTT. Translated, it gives CASRQGPIEAFF.

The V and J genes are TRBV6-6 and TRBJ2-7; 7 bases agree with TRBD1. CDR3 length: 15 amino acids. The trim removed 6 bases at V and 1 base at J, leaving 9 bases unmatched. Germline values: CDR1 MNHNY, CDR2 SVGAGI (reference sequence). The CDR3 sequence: CASSIQGLGSYEQYF. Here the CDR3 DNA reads TGTGCCAGCAGCATACAGGGGCTGGGGTCCTACGAGCAGTACTTC.

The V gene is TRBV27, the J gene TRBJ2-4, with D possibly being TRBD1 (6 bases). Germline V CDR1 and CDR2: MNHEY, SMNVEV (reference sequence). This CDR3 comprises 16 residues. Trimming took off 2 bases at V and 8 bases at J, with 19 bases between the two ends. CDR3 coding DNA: TGTGCCAGCAGTTTAACTCGTGGACGAGGGGGAGACATTCAGTACTTC. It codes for CASSLTRGRGGDIQYF.

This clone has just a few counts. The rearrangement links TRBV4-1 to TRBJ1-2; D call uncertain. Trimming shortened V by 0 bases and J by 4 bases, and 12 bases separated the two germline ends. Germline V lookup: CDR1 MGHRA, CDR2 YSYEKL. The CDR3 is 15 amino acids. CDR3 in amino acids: CASSQDLSGTYGYTF. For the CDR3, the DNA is TGCGCCAGCAGCCAAGATCTATCAGGAACCTATGGCTACACCTTC.

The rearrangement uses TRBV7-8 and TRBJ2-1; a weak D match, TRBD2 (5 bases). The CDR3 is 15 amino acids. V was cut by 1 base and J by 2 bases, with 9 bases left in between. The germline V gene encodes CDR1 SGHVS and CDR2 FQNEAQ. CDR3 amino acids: CASSLVLRAYNEQFF. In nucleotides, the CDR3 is TGTGCCAGCAGCTTAGTTCTGCGGGCCTACAATGAGCAGTTCTTC.

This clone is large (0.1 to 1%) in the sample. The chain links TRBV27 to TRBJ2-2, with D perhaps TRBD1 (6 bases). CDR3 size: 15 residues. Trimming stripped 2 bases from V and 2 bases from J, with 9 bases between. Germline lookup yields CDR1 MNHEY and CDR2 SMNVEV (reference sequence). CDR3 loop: CASSLGTYNTGELFF. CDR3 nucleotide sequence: TGTGCCAGCAGTTTAGGGACATACAACACCGGGGAGCTGTTTTTT.

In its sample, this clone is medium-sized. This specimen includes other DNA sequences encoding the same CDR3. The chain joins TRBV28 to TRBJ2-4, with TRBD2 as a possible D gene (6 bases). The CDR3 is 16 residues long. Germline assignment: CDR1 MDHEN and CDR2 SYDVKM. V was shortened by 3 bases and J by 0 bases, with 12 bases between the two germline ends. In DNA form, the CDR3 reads TGTGCCAGCAGTTTCGGGACTGTACTAGCCAAAAACATTCAGTACTTC. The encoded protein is CASSFGTVLAKNIQYF.

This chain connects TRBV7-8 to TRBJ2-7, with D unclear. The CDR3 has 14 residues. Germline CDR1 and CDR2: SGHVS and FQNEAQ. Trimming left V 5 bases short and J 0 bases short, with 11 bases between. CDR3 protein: CASSPPGSSYEQYF. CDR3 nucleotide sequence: TGTGCCAGCAGCCCCCCAGGAAGCTCCTACGAGCAGTACTTC.

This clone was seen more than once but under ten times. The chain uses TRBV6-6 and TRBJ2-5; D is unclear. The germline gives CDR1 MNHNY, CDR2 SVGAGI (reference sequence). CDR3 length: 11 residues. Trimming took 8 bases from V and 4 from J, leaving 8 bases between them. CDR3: CASLVGETQYF. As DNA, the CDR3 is TGTGCCAGCCTAGTGGGAGAGACCCAGTACTTC.

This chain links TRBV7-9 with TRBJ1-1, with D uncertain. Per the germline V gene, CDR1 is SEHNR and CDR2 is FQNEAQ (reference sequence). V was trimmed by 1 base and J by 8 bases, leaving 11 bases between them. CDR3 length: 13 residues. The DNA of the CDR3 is TGTGCCAGCAGCTTAGAAGGATGGGGAGAAGCTTTCTTT. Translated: CASSLEGWGEAFF.

CDR3 DNA: TGTGCCAGCAGCTTGTGGGAGACCGGGGAGCTGTTTTTT. This translates into CASSLWETGELFF. The V call is TRBV5-8, the J call TRBJ2-2; possible D gene TRBD2, 5 bases. Per the germline V gene, CDR1 is SGHTS and CDR2 is YDEGEE. This CDR3 is built from 13 residues. V dropped 1 base and J dropped 5 bases, with 6 bases sitting between them.

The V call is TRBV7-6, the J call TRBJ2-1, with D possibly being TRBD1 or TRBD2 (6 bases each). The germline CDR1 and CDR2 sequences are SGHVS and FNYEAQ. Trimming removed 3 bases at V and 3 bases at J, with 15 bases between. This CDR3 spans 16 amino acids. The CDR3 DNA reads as TGTGCCAGCAGCTTTCCCTCGGGGGCCAACTACAATGAGCAGTTCTTC. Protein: CASSFPSGANYNEQFF.

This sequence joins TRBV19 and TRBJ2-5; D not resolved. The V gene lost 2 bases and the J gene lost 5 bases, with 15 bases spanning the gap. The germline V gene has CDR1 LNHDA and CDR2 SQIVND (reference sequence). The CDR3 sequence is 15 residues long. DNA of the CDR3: TGTGCCAGTAGTATAAGTTTTTATTCTGCGGAGACCCAGTACTTC. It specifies CASSISFYSAETQYF.

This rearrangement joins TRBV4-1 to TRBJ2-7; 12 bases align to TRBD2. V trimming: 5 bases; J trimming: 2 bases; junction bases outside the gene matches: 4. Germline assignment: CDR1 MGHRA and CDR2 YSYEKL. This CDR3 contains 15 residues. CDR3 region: CASSALAGGTYEQYF. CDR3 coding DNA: TGCGCCAGCAGCGCCCTAGCGGGAGGGACCTACGAGCAGTACTTC.

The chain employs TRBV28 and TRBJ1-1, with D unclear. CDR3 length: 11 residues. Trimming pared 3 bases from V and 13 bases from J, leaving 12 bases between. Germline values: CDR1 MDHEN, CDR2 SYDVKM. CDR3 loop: CASSFGTSIFF. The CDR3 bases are TGTGCCAGCAGTTTTGGAACTTCGATTTTCTTT.

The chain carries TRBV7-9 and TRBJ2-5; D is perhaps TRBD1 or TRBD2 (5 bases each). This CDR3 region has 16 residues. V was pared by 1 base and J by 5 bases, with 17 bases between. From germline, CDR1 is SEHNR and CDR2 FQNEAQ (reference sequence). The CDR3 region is CASSLEPGPRRETQYF. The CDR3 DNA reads TGTGCCAGCAGCTTAGAACCGGGACCTAGAAGGGAGACCCAGTACTTC.

CDR3 DNA sequence: TGTGCCAGCAGCTTGTACAGGTCGGGGAATGAAAAACTGTTTTTT. It is translated as CASSLYRSGNEKLFF. The chain recombines TRBV7-8 with TRBJ1-4; perhaps TRBD1 as D (5 bases). The V end was cut by 3 bases, the J end by 5 bases, with 13 bases between. Germline V lookup: CDR1 SGHVS, CDR2 FQNEAQ. The CDR3 extends over 15 amino acids. Supplemented by reference TRBV7-8 and TRBJ1-4, the full variable domain reads GAGVSQSPRYKVAKRGQDVALRCDPISGHVSLFWYQQALGQGPEFLTYFQNEAQLDKSGLPSDRFFAERPEGSVSTLKIQRTQQEDSAVYLCASSLYRSGNEKLFFGSGTQLSVL.

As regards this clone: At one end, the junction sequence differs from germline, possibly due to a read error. In nucleotides, the CDR3 is TGCGCCAGCAGCCACGCCTTCAATAGCAATCAGCCCCAGCATTTT. Its protein product is CASSHAFNSNQPQHF. The V and J genes are TRBV7-3 and TRBJ1-5; no reliable D call. The V gene's germline CDR1 is SGHTA and CDR2 FQGTGA. This CDR3 has 15 residues.

The CDR3 is CSVERAPGLAGGTSYNEQFF. In DNA, the CDR3 is TGCAGCGTCGAACGCGCGCCGGGACTAGCGGGAGGCACATCCTACAATGAGCAGTTCTTC. The chain uses TRBV29-1 and TRBJ2-1; 15 positions agree with TRBD2. This CDR3 is 20 amino acids long. Germline assignment: CDR1 SQVTM and CDR2 ANQGSEA. V lost 6 bases, J lost 1 base, and 16 bases stayed unmatched.

In nucleotides, the CDR3 is TGTGCCAGCAGCGTAGCCGGAGGCCAAACAGATACGCAGTATTTT. Translation gives CASSVAGGQTDTQYF. The genes are TRBV9 and TRBJ2-3; TRBD2 might be the D (5 bases). CDR1 and CDR2 from the germline V gene are SGDLS and YYNGEE. V was trimmed by 0 bases and J by 3 bases, leaving 11 bases between them. This CDR3 is built from 15 residues.

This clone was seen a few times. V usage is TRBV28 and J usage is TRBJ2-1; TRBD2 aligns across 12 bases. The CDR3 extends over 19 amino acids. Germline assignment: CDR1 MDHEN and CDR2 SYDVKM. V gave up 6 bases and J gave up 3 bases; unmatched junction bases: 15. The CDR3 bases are TGTGCCAGCAGCCGGGGAGTGGTCCTGGGACTAGCGGGCTACAATGAGCAGTTCTTC. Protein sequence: CASSRGVVLGLAGYNEQFF.

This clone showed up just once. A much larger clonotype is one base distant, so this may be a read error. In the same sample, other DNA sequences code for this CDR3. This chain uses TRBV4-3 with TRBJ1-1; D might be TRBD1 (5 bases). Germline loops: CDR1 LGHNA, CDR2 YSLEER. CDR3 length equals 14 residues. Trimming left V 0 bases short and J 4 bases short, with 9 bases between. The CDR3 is CASSQDREGTEAFF. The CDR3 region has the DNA TGCGCCAGCAGCCAAGACAGGGAGGGCACTGAAGCTTTCTTT.

CDR3 amino acids: CASSLISRTEAFF. In DNA, the CDR3 is TGTGCCAGCAGCTTGATAAGCAGAACTGAAGCTTTCTTT. This chain uses TRBV5-6 with TRBJ1-1; D uncertain. Trimming removed 1 base at V and 5 bases at J, with 9 bases between. Germline assignment: CDR1 SGHDT and CDR2 YYEEEE. The CDR3 sequence is 13 residues long.

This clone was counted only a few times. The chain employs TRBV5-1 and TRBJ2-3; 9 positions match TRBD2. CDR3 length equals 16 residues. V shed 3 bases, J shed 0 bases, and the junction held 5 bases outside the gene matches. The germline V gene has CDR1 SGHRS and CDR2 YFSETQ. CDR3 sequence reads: CASSWTSAYSTDTQYF. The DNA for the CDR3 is TGCGCCAGCAGCTGGACTAGCGCTTATAGCACAGATACGCAGTATTTT. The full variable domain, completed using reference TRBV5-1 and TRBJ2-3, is KAGVTQTPRYLIKTRGQQVTLSCSPISGHRSVSWYQQTPGQGLQFLFEYFSETQRNKGNFPGRFSGRQFSNSRSEMNVSTLELGDSALYLCASSWTSAYSTDTQYFGPGTRLTVL.